This T cell receptor beta chain emerged from a study of blood T cells in healthy people across ages. Investigators took approximately 9.4 milliliters of peripheral blood from every donor. CDR1 DFQATT and CDR2 SNEGSKA come from the germline V gene (reference sequence). The CDR3 loop spans 13 amino acids. V lost 5 bases and J 2 bases, leaving 13 bases between the germline ends. Next came a second PCR, run for about 7 to 12 cycles, which used a sample-barcoded 5' primer along with a J-beta primer mix. TCRdb re-analysed the 5' RACE reads in MiXCR, keeping a single row per CDR3 protein. The table lists 1,300,000 or so distinct CDR3 sequences, approximately 59% of them singletons.

The origin of this receptor is a man aged 18 to 29 in good health. Material: blood. J is TRBJ2-7 and V is TRBV20-1; D not resolved. The CDR3 loop is CSAQSSAPYEQYF. As DNA, the CDR3 is TGCAGTGCTCAAAGCAGTGCTCCCTACGAGCAGTACTTC.